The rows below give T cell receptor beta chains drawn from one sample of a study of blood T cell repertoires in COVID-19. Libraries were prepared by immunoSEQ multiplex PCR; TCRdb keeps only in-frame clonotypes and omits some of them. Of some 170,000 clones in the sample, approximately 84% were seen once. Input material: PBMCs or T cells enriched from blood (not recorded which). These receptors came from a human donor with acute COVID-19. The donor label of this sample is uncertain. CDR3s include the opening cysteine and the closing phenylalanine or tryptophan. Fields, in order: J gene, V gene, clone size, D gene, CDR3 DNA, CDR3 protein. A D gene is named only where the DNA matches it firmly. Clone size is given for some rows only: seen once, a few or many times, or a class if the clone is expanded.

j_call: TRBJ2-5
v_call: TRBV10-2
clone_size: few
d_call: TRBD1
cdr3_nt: TGCGCCAGCTCGGGACAGTTACGGGAGACCCAGTACTTC
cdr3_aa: CASSGQLRETQYF

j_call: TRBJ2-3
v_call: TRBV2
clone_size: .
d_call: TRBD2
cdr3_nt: TGTGCCAGCAGCTTGGGCGGGGGGCGCACAGATACGCAGTATTTT
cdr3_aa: CASSLGGGRTDTQYF

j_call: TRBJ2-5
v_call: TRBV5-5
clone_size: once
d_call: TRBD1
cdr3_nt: TGTGCCAGCAGCTTCGCCGGACAGGCCGGGGAGACCCAGTACTTC
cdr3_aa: CASSFAGQAGETQYF

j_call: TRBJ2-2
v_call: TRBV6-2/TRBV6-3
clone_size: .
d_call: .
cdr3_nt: .
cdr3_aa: CASSFLETSGNTGELFF

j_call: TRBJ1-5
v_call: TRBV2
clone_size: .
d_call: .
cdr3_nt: TGTGCCAGCAAATTTTCAGGACAACAGCCCCAGCATTTT
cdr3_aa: CASKFSGQQPQHF

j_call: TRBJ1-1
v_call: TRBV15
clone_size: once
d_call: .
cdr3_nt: TGTGCCACCAGCAGAGGTTGGCGGGGGACGGAAACTGAAGCTTTCTTT
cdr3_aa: CATSRGWRGTETEAFF

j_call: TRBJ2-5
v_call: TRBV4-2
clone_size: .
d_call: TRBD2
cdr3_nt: TGTGCCAGCAGCCAAGTCCCCGGACTAGGAGAGACCCAGTACTTC
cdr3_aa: CASSQVPGLGETQYF

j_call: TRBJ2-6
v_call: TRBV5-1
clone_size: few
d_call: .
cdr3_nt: TGCGCCAGCAGCTTCTTTCCCGGGGCCAACGTCCTGACTTTC
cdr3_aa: CASSFFPGANVLTF

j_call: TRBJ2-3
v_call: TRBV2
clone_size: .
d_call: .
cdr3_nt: TGTGCCAGCAGCCCAGTGGAAATAGTTCGGGAAGATACGCAGTATTTT
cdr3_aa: CASSPVEIVREDTQYF

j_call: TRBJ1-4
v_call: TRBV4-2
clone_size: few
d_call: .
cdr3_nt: TGTGCCAGCAGCCAAGCGGCCGAGGGCGAAAAACTGTTTTTT
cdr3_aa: CASSQAAEGEKLFF

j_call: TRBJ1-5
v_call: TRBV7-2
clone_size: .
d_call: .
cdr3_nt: TGTGCCAGCAGCTTCCAAAGGACAGGCAATCAGCCCCAGCATTTT
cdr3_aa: CASSFQRTGNQPQHF

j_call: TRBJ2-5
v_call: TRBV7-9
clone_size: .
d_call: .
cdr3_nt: TGTGCCAGCAGCTCCTCTACCCGACTAGTCAGAGAGACCCAGTACTTC
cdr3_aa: CASSSSTRLVRETQYF

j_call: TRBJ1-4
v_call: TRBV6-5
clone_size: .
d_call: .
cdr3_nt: TGTGCCAGCAGTTCCTTGGACAGCAATGAAAAACTGTTTTTT
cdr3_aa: CASSSLDSNEKLFF

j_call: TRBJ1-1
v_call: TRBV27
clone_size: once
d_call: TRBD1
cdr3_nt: TGTGCCAGCAGTTCGCAGGGGGTCGACACTGAAGCTTTCTTT
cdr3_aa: CASSSQGVDTEAFF

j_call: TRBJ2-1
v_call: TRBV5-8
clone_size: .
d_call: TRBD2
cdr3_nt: TGTGCCAGCAGCACTGGGACTAGCGGGGTTTTCTACAATGAGCAGTTCTTC
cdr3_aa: CASSTGTSGVFYNEQFF

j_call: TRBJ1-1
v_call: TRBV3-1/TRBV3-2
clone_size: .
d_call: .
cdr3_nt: TGTGCCAGCAGCGAAAGACGGGGGTTAAACACTGAAGCTTTCTTT
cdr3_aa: CASSERRGLNTEAFF

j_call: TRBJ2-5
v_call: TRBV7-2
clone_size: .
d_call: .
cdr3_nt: TGTGCCAGCAGCCCCGCGCGGGAGACCCAGTACTTC
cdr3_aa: CASSPARETQYF

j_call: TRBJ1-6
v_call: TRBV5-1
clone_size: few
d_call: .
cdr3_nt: TGCGCCAGCAGCTCTACCTCCATACCGGGGTCGAATTCACCCCTCCACTTT
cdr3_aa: CASSSTSIPGSNSPLHF

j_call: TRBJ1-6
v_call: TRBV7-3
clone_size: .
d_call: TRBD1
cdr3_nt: TGTGCCAGCAGCTCGGGACAGGGTAAATCACCCCTCCACTTT
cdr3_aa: CASSSGQGKSPLHF

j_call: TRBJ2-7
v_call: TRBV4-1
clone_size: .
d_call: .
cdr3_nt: TGCGCCAGCGCCCAAGAGTGGGGCGTTGGGCTCGAGCAGTACTTC
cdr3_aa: CASAQEWGVGLEQYF

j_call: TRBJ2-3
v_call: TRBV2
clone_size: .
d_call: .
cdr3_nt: TGTGCCAGCAGTGAAGAACCGGGCCGGGGGTACACAGATACGCAGTATTTT
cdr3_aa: CASSEEPGRGYTDTQYF

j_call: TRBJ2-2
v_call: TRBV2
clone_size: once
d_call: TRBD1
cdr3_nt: TGTGCCAGCAGCCGGGACAGCCCTACCGGGGAGCTGTTTTTT
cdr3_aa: CASSRDSPTGELFF

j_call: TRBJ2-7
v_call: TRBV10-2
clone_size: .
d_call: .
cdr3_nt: TGCGCCAGCAGTGACAGGGGCTACGAGCAGTACTTC
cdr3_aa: CASSDRGYEQYF

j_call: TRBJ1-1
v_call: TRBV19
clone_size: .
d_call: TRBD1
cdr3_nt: TGTGCCAGTAGTGCACAGGGGACCACTGAAGCTTTCTTT
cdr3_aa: CASSAQGTTEAFF

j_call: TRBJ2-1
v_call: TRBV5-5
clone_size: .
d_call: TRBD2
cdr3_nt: TGTGCCAGCAGATTGGGACTAGCGGGGGGGAATGAGCAGTTCTTC
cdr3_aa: CASRLGLAGGNEQFF

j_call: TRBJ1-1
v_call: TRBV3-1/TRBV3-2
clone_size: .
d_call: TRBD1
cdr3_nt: TGTGCCAGCAGCCGGGACAGGGGGATCACTGAAGCTTTCTTT
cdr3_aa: CASSRDRGITEAFF

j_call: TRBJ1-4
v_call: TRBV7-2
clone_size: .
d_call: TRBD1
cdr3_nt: TGTGCCAGCAGCCCCGACAGGGTAGGGAGTGAAAAACTGTTTTTT
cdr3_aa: CASSPDRVGSEKLFF

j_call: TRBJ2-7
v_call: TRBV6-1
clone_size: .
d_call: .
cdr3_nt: TGTGCCAGCAGTGAAGCGGCTCAGGGGAACGAGCAGTACTTC
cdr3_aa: CASSEAAQGNEQYF

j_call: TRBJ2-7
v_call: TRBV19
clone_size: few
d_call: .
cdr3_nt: TGTGCCAGTAGTATACAGGGCTACGAGCAGTACTTC
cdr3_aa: CASSIQGYEQYF

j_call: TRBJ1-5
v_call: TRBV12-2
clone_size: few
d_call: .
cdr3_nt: TGTGCAAGTCGCTTAGTTGAAGGGAGAGGCAATCAGCCCCAGCATTTT
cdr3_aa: CASRLVEGRGNQPQHF

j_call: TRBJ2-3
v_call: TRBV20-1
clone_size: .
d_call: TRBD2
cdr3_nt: TGCAGTGTAGGGAGGGCAGATACGCAGTATTTT
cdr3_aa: CSVGRADTQYF

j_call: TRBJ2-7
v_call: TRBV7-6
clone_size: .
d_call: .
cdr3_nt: TGTGCCAGCAGCCCTCCCTGGGCAGGCTCCTACGAGCAGTACTTC
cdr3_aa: CASSPPWAGSYEQYF

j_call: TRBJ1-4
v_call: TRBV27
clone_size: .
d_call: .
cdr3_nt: TGTGCCAGCAGTCGGGGGGCCGGTGAAAAACTGTTTTTT
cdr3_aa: CASSRGAGEKLFF

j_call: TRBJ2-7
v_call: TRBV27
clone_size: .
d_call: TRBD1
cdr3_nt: TGTGCCAGCAGTGGTGACAGGGTCCCCTCCTACGAGCAGTACTTC
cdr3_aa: CASSGDRVPSYEQYF

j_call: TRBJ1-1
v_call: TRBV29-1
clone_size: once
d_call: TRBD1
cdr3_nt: TGCAGCGTAGGACAGGGGGCGAGCGGGAGGAACACTGAAGCTTTCTTT
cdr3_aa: CSVGQGASGRNTEAFF

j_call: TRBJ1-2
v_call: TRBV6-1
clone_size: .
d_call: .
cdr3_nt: TGTGCCAGCAGTGAAAGAGGGCCCGACTATGGCTACACCTTC
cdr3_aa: CASSERGPDYGYTF

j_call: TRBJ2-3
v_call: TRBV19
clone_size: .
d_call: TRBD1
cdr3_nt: TGTGCCAGTAACACTGGGGGGACAGGGCAGTATTTT
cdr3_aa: CASNTGGTGQYF

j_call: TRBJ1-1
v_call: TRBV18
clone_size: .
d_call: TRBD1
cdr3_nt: TGTGCCAGCTCACCGCCGGGACAGGGAGGGGGCACTGAAGCTTTCTTT
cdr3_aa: CASSPPGQGGGTEAFF

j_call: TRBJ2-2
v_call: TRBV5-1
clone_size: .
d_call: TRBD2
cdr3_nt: TGCGCCAGCAGCGCAAGACTAGCGGGGAACACCGGGGAGCTGTTTTTT
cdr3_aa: CASSARLAGNTGELFF

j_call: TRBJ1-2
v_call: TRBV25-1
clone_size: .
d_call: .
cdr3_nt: TGTGCCAGCAGTGAATTAATGACGTCGGGGGGGAACTATGGCTACACCTTC
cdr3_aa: CASSELMTSGGNYGYTF

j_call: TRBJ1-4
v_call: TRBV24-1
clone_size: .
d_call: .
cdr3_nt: TGTGCCACCAGTGATGGAGGGAGAGATCATGAAAAACTGTTTTTT
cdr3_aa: CATSDGGRDHEKLFF

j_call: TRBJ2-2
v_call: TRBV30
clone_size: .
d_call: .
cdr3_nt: TGTGCCTGGAGTTTGAGGGGGACAAACACCGGGGAGCTGTTTTTT
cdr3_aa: CAWSLRGTNTGELFF

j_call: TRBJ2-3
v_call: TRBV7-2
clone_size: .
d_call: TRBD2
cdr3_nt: TGTGCCAGCAGCACTAGCGGGGGTAGCACAGATACGCAGTATTTT
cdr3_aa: CASSTSGGSTDTQYF

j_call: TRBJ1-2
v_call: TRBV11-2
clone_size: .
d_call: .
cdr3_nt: TGTGCCAGCAGCCGCAACCAGGGCGGGGGCTACACGCCTGAAGATGGCTACACCTTC
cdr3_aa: CASSRNQGGGYTPEDGYTF

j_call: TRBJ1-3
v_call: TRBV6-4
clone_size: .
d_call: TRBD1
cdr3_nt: TGTGCCAGCAGTCCCAGGGGGAAATCTGGAAACACCATATATTTT
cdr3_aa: CASSPRGKSGNTIYF

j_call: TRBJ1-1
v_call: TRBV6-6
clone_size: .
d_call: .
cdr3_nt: TGTGCCAGCAGCAAAACTGAAGCTTTCTTT
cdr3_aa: CASSKTEAFF

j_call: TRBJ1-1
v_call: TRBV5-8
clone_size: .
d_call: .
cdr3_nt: TGTGCCAGCAGCTTGGAGGCAGGGCTAGAGAACACTGAAGCTTTCTTT
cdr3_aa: CASSLEAGLENTEAFF

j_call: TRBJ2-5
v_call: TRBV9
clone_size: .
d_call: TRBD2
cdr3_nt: TGTGCCAGCAGCGTAGTCGGCGGGGGGGCCATAGAGACCCAGTACTTC
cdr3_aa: CASSVVGGGAIETQYF

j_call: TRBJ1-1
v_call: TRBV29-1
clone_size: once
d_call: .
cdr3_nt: TGCAGCGTTGAAGATCTTCCGGGGAGGGACACTGAAGCTTTCTTT
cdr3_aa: CSVEDLPGRDTEAFF

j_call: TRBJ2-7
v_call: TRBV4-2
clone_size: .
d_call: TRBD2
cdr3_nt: TGTGCCAGCAGCCAGGTGGGACTAGCGGGGGGCGAGCAGTACTTC
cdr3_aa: CASSQVGLAGGEQYF

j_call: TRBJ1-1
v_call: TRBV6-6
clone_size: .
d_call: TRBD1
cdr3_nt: TGTGCCAGCAGGGGACAGGGACTTAATTTTGAAGCTTTCTTT
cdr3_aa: CASRGQGLNFEAFF

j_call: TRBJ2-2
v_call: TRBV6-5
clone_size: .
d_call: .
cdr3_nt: TGTGCCAGCAGTTACTCTGCGGCGAACACCGGGGAGCTGTTTTTT
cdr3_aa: CASSYSAANTGELFF

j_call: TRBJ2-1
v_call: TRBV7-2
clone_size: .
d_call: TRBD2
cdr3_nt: TGTGCCAGCAGCTTCTACGCAGCGGGGGGTTATTACAATGAGCAGTTCTTC
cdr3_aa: CASSFYAAGGYYNEQFF

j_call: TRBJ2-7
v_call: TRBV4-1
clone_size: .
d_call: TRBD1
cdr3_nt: TGCGCCAGCAGCCAAACCGACCGGGACAGGGCCCCCGAGCAGTACTTC
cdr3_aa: CASSQTDRDRAPEQYF

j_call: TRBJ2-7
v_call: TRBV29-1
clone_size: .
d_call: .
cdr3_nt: TGCAGCGTGGGAACGGACAAGTCCTACGAGCAGTACTTC
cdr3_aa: CSVGTDKSYEQYF

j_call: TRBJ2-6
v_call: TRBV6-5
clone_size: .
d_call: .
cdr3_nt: TGTGCCAGCAAAACAGGGAGCTCTGGGGCCAACGTCCTGACTTTC
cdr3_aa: CASKTGSSGANVLTF

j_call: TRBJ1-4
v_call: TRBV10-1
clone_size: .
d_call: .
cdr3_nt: TGCGCCAGCAGTCGGTCGGTCGGGGAAAAACTGTTTTTT
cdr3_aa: CASSRSVGEKLFF

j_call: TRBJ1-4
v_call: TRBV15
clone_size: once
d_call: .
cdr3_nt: TGTGCCACCAGACGATCCCTATCCTTAACTAATGAAAAACTGTTTTTT
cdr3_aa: CATRRSLSLTNEKLFF

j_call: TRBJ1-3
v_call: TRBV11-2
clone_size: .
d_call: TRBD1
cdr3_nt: TGTGCCAGCAGCTTACTAGGAAAGGGGGCGGCTGGAAACACCATATATTTT
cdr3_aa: CASSLLGKGAAGNTIYF

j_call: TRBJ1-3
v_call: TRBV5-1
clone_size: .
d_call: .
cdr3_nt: TGCGCCAGCAGCCCCGGGGATGCTGGAAACACCATATATTTT
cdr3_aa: CASSPGDAGNTIYF